Only one count was recorded for the clone carrying this T cell receptor beta chain. Original data processing: Nucleated cell counts were estimated from reference gene primer amplification. Clones were read by immunoSEQ multiplex PCR, and TCRdb kept only the in-frame ones, dropping some. The V and J calls and clone size come from that table; D and trimming were worked out from the DNA. This table has 200,000 to 250,000 clones, 85% to 90% appearing once. The sample belongs to a study of blood T cell repertoires in COVID-19. On the study more broadly: In each case, the material was cDNA or gDNA derived from T cells, B-cell-depleted T cells, or PBMCs.

All enrollees were roughly 18 to 95 years old and from 25 or so US areas. Cohort assignment relied on participant-reported clinical history. The source material was PBMCs or T cells enriched from blood (not recorded which). This receptor was identified in a woman aged 45-65 years with acute COVID-19.

CDR3 DNA: TGTGCCAGCAGCTTGAAAGCAGGGGGAGAGACCCAGTACTTC. Residues: CASSLKAGGETQYF. This chain uses TRBV5-4 with TRBJ2-5; 7 nucleotides agree with TRBD1. The CDR3 consists of 14 residues. The V segment lost 1 base and the J segment 4 bases; nucleotides outside the gene matches: 4. Germline V gives CDR1 SGHNT, CDR2 YYREEE (reference sequence). Based on the CDR3 plus reference TRBV5-4 and TRBJ2-5, the full variable domain is ETGVTQSPTHLIKTRGQQVTLRCSSQSGHNTVSWYQQALGQGPQFIFQYYREEENGRGNFPPRFSGLQFPNYSSELNVNALELDDSALYLCASSLKAGGETQYFGPGTRLLVL.